Presented here are 15 T cell receptor beta chains from one specimen sequenced in a study of blood T cell repertoires in COVID-19 (TCRdb year 2020). The library was obtained by the immunoSEQ multiplex PCR assay. In its TCRdb copy, this immuneACCESS table keeps in-frame sequences only and misses some clones. Where compared with another copy, unresolved V genes explain less than half of these, and the others have no known cause. Here the sample has about 380,000 clones; almost 90% occur a single time. About 6.5% of the sample is in the top ten clones. The sequencing input was peripheral blood. The receptors were gathered from a man younger than 30 with active or convalescent COVID-19.

V usage is TRBV7-8 and J usage is TRBJ2-1; 11 nucleotides align to TRBD2. The CDR3 is 18 residues long. With V trimmed by 5 bases and J by 1 base, 10 bases remained unmatched. Germline CDR1 is SGHVS and CDR2 is FQNEAQ. The CDR3 nucleotides read TGTGCCAGCAGCCGCCACACTAGCGGGAGTTGGTCCTACAATGAGCAGTTCTTC. Its translation: CASSRHTSGSWSYNEQFF.

In its sample, this clone was seen once. V usage is TRBV9 and J usage is TRBJ1-1, with D possibly TRBD1 on 5 matching bases. This CDR3 spans 14 amino acids. Between the trimmed V and J ends, which lost 4 bases and 0 bases, there was a span of 10 bases. Germline loops: CDR1 SGDLS, CDR2 YYNGEE. The CDR3 region has the DNA TGTGCCAGCAGCCTCTGGGGCGTGAACACTGAAGCTTTCTTT. Its translation: CASSLWGVNTEAFF.

The V call is TRBV9, the J call TRBJ2-1; D might be TRBD2 (6 bases). The CDR3 has 14 residues. Per the germline V gene, CDR1 is SGDLS and CDR2 is YYNGEE. Trimming pared 0 bases from V and 2 bases from J, leaving 6 bases between. CDR3 nucleotides: TGTGCCAGCAGCGTAGGGGGGGCCTACAATGAGCAGTTCTTC. Amino acid sequence: CASSVGGAYNEQFF.

This chain uses TRBV24-1 with TRBJ2-3; D may be TRBD2 (5 bases). The length of the CDR3 is 16 residues. V lost 3 bases and J lost 0, with 12 bases in between. Looked up from germline, CDR1 is KGHDR and CDR2 is SFDVKD. CDR3 in DNA: TGTGCCACCAGTGATGCGCTAGCTGCTAGCACAGATACGCAGTATTTT. This codes for CATSDALAASTDTQYF.

The chain links TRBV29-1 to TRBJ1-5, with D unclear. The CDR3 spans 17 residues. Trimming pared 4 bases from V and 4 bases from J, leaving 23 bases between. Germline CDR1 reads SQVTM; CDR2 reads ANQGSEA. The DNA for the CDR3 is TGCAGCGTTGCGCTAACCGGGTCTCCTCCGGGAAATCAGCCCCAGCATTTT. It codes for CSVALTGSPPGNQPQHF.

V gene TRBV6-5 combines with J gene TRBJ1-2; TRBD1 aligns across 10 bases. Germline V gene lookup returns CDR1 MNHEY and CDR2 SVGAGI. The CDR3 has 14 amino acids. Trimming took 7 bases from V and 10 from J; bases not matched to a gene: 12. The CDR3 protein is CASTGDRGRIHYTF. The CDR3 DNA follows: TGTGCCAGCACCGGAGACAGGGGGCGAATTCACTACACCTTC.

In DNA form, the CDR3 reads TGTGCCAGCAGCAAACATCCAGGGGGCTCTACTAATGAAAAACTGTTTTTT. This translates into CASSKHPGGSTNEKLFF. The J gene is TRBJ1-4, the V gene TRBV11-2; 8 bases line up with TRBD1. Germline trimming cut 5 bases from V and 2 bases from J; bases unmatched to any gene: 10. The CDR3 consists of 17 residues. Germline V gives CDR1 SGHAT, CDR2 FQNNGV.

The gene calls are TRBV7-3 and TRBJ2-3; D might be TRBD2 (5 bases). Trimming removed 4 bases from V and 2 bases from J, with 10 bases in between. The CDR3 totals 14 residues. Germline CDR1 reads SGHTA; CDR2 reads FQGTGA. This CDR3 reads CASSSLGNTDTQYF. CDR3 DNA sequence: TGTGCCAGCAGCTCCCTCGGGAACACAGATACGCAGTATTTT.

In its sample, this clone was seen a few times. The V call is TRBV28, the J call TRBJ1-5; 8 bases agree with TRBD1. Trimming cost V 11 bases and J 5 bases; bases outside gene matches: 11. Germline loops: CDR1 MDHEN, CDR2 SYDVKM. This CDR3 region has 14 residues. The CDR3 is CAVRVDREDQPQHF. CDR3 in DNA: TGTGCCGTAAGAGTGGACAGGGAGGATCAGCCCCAGCATTTT.

The V and J genes are TRBV6-2 or TRBV6-3 and TRBJ2-7, with 9 bases identical to TRBD1. Germline CDR1 MNHEY, CDR2 SVGEGT. This CDR3 comprises 18 residues. Trimming took 4 bases from V and 3 from J; bases not matched to a gene: 16. CDR3 sequence: CASSFRDRAPLPHYEQYF. As DNA, the CDR3 is TGTGCCAGCAGTTTCCGGGACAGGGCTCCGCTCCCCCACTACGAGCAGTACTTC.

This chain connects TRBV6-1 to TRBJ2-7; TRBD2 aligns across 11 bases. V dropped 4 bases and J dropped 1; count of bases not matched to a gene: 6. Germline V gives CDR1 MNHNS, CDR2 SASEGT. There are 16 residues in the CDR3. The CDR3 is CASSAGTSGRSYEQYF. The CDR3 DNA follows: TGTGCCAGCAGTGCTGGAACTAGCGGGAGATCCTACGAGCAGTACTTC.

About this clone itself: An end of the junction does not agree with germline; a read error may underlie this. This rearrangement joins TRBV7-3 to TRBJ1-1; tentative D call: TRBD1 (6 bases). This CDR3 has 13 residues. Germline values: CDR1 SGHTA, CDR2 FQGTGA. The CDR3: CASSLNWDTDRSF. CDR3 DNA sequence: TGTGCCAGCAGCTTAAATTGGGACACCGACCGGAGTTTT.

This chain links TRBV27 with TRBJ1-2, with D perhaps matching TRBD1 (5 bases). CDR1 and CDR2 (germline): MNHEY, SMNVEV (reference sequence). V dropped 2 bases and J dropped 1 base, with 11 bases sitting between them. The CDR3 sequence is 15 residues long. CDR3 nucleotides: TGTGCCAGCAGTTTAAGGGGAGGTAATAACTATGGCTACACCTTC. It is translated as CASSLRGGNNYGYTF.

The chain has TRBV11-2 and TRBJ1-4; D is possibly TRBD1 (6 bases). This CDR3 comprises 13 residues. Germline V gene lookup returns CDR1 SGHAT and CDR2 FQNNGV. With 5 bases removed from V and 8 bases from J, the gap between germline ends came to 12 bases. The CDR3 protein is CASSTGIGEKLFF. Here the CDR3 DNA reads TGTGCCAGCAGCACAGGGATTGGGGAAAAACTGTTTTTT.

This chain joins TRBV7-9 and TRBJ2-1, with 12 bases lining up with TRBD2. CDR1 and CDR2 (germline): SEHNR, FQNEAQ (reference sequence). CDR3 size: 16 residues. V gave up 5 bases and J gave up 7 bases; unmatched junction bases: 9. The CDR3 protein is CASSPRLAGVQNEQFF. The CDR3 bases are TGTGCCAGCAGCCCACGACTAGCGGGAGTACAGAATGAGCAGTTCTTC.